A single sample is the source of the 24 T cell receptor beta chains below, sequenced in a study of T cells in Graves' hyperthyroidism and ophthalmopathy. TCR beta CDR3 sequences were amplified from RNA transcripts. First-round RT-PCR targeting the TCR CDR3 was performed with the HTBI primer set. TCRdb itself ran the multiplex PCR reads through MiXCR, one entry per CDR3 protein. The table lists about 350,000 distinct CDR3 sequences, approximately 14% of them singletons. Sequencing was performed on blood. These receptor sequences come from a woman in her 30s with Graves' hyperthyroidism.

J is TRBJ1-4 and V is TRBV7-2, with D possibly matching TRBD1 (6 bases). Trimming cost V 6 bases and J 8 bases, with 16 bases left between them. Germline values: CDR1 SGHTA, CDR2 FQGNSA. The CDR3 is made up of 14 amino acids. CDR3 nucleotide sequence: TGTGCCAGCAGAGGGGGGGGGGTTGGGGAAAAACTGTTTTTT. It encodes CASRGGGVGEKLFF. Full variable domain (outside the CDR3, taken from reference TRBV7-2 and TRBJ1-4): GAGVSQSPSNKVTEKGKDVELRCDPISGHTALYWYRQSLGQGLEFLIYFQGNSAPDKSGLPSDRFSAERTGGSVSTLTIQRTQQEDSAVYLCASRGGGVGEKLFFGSGTQLSVL.

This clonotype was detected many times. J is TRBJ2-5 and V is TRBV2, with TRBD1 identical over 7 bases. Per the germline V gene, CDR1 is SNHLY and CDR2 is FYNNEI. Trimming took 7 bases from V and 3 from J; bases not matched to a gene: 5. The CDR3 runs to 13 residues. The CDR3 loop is CASNTGAKETQYF. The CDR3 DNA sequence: TGTGCCAGCAATACAGGGGCGAAAGAGACCCAGTACTTC.

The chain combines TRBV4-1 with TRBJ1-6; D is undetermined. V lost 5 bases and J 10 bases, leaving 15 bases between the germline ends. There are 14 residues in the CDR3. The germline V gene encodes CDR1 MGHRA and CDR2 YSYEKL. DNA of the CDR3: TGCGCCAGCAGCGGAGGGAGGATCCGATCACCCCTCCACTTT. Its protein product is CASSGGRIRSPLHF.

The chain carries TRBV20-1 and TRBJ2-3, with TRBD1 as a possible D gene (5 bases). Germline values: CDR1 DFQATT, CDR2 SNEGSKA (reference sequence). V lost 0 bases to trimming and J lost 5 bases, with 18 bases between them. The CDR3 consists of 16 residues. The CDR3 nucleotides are TGCAGTGCTAGAGATCATCAGCAGGGCTTGGGAGATACGCAGTATTTT. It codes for CSARDHQQGLGDTQYF.

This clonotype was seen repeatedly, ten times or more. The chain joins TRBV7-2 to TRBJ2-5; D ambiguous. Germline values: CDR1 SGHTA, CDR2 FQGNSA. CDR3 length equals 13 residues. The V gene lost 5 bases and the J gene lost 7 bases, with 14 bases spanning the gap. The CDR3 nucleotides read TGTGCCAGCAGCCCTCCCCCGCCAGGGACCCAGTACTTC. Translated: CASSPPPPGTQYF.

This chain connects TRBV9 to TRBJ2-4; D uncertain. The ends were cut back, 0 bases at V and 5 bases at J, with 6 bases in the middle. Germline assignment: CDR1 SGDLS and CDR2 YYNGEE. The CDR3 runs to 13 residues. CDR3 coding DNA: TGTGCCAGCAGCGTAGGAGGTGAAAACATTCAGTACTTC. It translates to CASSVGGENIQYF.

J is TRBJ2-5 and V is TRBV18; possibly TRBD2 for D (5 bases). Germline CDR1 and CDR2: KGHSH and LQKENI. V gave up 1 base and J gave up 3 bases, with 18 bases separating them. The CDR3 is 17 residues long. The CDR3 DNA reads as TGTGCCAGCTCACCACTCGCTCCCGCGGGTAAAAAAGAGACCCAGTACTTC. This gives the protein CASSPLAPAGKKETQYF.

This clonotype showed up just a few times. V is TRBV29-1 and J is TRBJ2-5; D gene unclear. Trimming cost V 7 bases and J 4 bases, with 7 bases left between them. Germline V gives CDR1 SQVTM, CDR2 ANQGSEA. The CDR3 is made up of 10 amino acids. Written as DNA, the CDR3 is TGCAGCGGGGCCGCAGAGACCCAGTACTTC. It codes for CSGAAETQYF.

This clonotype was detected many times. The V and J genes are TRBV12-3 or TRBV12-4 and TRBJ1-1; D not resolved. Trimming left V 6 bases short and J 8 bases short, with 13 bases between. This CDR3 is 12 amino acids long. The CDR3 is CASSLRRFEAFF. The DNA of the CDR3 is TGTGCCAGCAGCTTGAGAAGATTCGAAGCTTTCTTT.

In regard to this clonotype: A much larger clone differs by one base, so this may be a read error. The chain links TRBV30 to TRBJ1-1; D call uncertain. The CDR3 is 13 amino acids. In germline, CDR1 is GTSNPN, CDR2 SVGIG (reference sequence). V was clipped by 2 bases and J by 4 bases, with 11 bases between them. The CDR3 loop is CAWSPKGSTEAFF. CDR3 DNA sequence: TGTGCCTGGAGTCCGAAAGGGAGCACTGAAGCTTTCTTT.

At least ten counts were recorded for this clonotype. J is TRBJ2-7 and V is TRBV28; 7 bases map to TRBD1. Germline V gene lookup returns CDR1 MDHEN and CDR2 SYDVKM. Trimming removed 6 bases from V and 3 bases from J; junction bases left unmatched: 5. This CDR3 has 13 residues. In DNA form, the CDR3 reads TGTGCCAGCAGCCTCAGGGACAGCTACGAGCAGTACTTC. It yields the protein CASSLRDSYEQYF.

CDR3 amino acids: CASSTDARRGQSGGPLHF. CDR3 sequence (DNA): TGTGCCAGTAGTACGGACGCCAGACGGGGCCAGTCAGGTGGACCCCTCCACTTT. This chain uses TRBV19 with TRBJ1-6, with a tentative D call TRBD1 (5 bases). The germline V and J ends were trimmed by 4 bases and 12 bases, with 28 bases remaining between them. This CDR3 is built from 18 residues. Germline V lookup: CDR1 LNHDA, CDR2 SQIVND (reference sequence).

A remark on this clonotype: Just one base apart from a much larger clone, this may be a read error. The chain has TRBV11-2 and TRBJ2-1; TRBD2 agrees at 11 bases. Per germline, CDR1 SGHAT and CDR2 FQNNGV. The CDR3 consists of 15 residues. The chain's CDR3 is CASSLPSGRSNGQFF. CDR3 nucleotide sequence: TGTGCCAGCAGCTTACCTAGCGGGAGGTCCAATGGGCAGTTCTTC.

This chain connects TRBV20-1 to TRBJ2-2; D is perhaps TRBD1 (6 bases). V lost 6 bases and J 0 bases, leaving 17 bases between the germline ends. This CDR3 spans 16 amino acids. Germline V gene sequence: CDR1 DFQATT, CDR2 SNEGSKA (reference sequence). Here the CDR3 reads CSARAARTANTGELFF. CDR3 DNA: TGCAGTGCCCGGGCAGCCAGGACAGCGAACACCGGGGAGCTGTTTTTT.

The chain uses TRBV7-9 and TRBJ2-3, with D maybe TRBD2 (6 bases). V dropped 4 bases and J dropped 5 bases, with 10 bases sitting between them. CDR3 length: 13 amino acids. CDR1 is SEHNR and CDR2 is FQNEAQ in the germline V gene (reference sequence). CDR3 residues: CASSYGGIDTQYF. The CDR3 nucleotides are TGTGCCAGCAGCTATGGAGGGATAGATACGCAGTATTTT.

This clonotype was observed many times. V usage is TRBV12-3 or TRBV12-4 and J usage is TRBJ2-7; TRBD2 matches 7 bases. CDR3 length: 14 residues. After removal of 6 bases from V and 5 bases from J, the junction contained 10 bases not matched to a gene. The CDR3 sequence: CASSRGLELDEQYF. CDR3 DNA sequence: TGTGCCAGCAGCCGAGGACTAGAGTTAGACGAGCAGTACTTC.

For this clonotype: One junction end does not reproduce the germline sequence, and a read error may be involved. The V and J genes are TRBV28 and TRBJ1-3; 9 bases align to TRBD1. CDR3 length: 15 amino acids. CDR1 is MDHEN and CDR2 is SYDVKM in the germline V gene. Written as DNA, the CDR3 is TGTGCCAGCAGTTTCACAGGGGGCTCTGGAAACATCATATATTTT. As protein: CASSFTGGSGNIIYF.

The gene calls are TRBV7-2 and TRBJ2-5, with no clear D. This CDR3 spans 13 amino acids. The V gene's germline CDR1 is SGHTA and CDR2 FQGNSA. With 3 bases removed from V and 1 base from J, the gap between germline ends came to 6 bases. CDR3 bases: TGTGCCAGCAGCTTGAGCATCCAAGAGACCCAGTACTTC. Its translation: CASSLSIQETQYF.

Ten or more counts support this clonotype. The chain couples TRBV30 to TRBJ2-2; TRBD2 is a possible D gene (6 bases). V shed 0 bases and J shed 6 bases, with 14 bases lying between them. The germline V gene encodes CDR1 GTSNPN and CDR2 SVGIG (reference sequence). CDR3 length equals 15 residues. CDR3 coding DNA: TGTGCCTGGAGTGTACGGAGGGGTCCATCCGGGGAGCTGTTTTTT. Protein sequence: CAWSVRRGPSGELFF. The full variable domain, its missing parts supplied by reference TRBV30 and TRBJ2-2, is SQTIHQWPATLVQPVGSPLSLECTVEGTSNPNLYWYRQAAGRGLQLLFYSVGIGQISSEVPQNLSASRPQDRQFILSSKKLLLSDSGFYLCAWSVRRGPSGELFFGEGSRLTVL.

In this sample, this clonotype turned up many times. CDR3 coding DNA: TGTGCCAGCAGCCCCGACCCCCGGGGTGAAGCTTTCTTT. Amino acids: CASSPDPRGEAFF. The chain joins TRBV5-4 to TRBJ1-1; D gene ambiguous. The CDR3 spans 13 residues. Trimming removed 4 bases from V and 7 bases from J, with 14 bases in between. CDR1 and CDR2 (germline): SGHNT, YYREEE (reference sequence).

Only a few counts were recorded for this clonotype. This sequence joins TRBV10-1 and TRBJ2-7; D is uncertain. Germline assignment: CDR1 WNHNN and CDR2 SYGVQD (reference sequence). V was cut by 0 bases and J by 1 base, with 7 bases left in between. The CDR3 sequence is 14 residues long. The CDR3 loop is CASSESLSSYEQYF. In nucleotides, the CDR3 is TGCGCCAGCAGTGAGTCCCTTTCGTCCTACGAGCAGTACTTC.

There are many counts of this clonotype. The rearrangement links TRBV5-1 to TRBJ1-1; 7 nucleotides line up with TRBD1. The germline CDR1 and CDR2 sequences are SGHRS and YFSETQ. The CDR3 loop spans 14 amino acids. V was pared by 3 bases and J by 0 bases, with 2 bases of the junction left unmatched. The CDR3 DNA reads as TGCGCCAGCAGCTGGGGACAGATGAACACTGAAGCTTTCTTT. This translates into CASSWGQMNTEAFF.

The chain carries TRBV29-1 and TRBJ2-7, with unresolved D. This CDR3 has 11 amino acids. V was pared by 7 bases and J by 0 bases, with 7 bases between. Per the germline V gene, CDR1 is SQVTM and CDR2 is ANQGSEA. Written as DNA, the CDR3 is TGCAGCGCTCGGTCCTCCTACGAGCAGTACTTC. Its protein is CSARSSYEQYF.

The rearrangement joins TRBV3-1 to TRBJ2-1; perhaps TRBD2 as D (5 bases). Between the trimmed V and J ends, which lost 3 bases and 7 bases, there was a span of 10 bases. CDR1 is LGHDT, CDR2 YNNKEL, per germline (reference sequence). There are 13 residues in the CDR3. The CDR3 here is CASSHILANEQFF. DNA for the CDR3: TGTGCCAGCAGCCACATTCTAGCTAATGAGCAGTTCTTC.